These 18 T cell receptor beta chains share one sample of origin, sequenced in a study of tumor-infiltrating lymphocytes in primary liver carcinoma. Extraction of RNA together with DNA used 20-30 mg of unsorted bulk tissue. Starting from approximately 500 ng of total RNA, TCR beta cDNA was produced with a primer in the constant region. Generation of the TCR beta libraries relied on three nested multiplex PCR rounds using slightly modified ARM-PCR. A C-beta reverse primer and TRBV1-TRBV30 forward primers served in each of the first two PCR rounds, at ten to eleven cycles apiece. From the multiplex PCR reads, TCRdb called clonotypes with MiXCR, one entry per CDR3 protein. The data hold 95,000 to 150,000 distinct CDR3 sequences, with approximately 70% observed a single time. Sequenced sample: liver tumor tissue from sampling region 1. Subset of the sample: tumor region T1, superior pole. The receptors were gathered from an older woman with primary liver carcinoma and hepatitis B virus infection.

As regards this clonotype: A read error may be the cause here, since a much bigger clone is one base away. V is TRBV6-2 or TRBV6-3 and J is TRBJ1-3; possibly TRBD1 for D (5 bases). Germline V gene lookup returns CDR1 MNHEY and CDR2 SVGEGT. This CDR3 contains 16 residues. CDR3 coding DNA: TGTGCCAACAGTACCGGAACAGGTTACTCTGGAAACACCATATATTTT. Its translation is CANSTGTGYSGNTIYF.

Ten or more counts support this clonotype. DNA for the CDR3: TGTGCCAGCAGTAGGGGGGACACCAATCAGCCCCAGCATTTT. This codes for CASSRGDTNQPQHF. This chain links TRBV6-5 with TRBJ1-5; a possible D gene is TRBD1 (6 bases). From germline, CDR1 is MNHEY and CDR2 SVGAGI. This CDR3 region has 14 residues. V lost 5 bases to trimming and J lost 3 bases, with 11 bases between them.

In its sample, this clonotype was seen many times. The chain employs TRBV4-2 and TRBJ2-3; D is tentatively TRBD1 or TRBD2 (6 bases each). V lost 4 bases and J lost 4, with 18 bases in between. Germline V gene sequence: CDR1 LGHNA, CDR2 YNFKEQ. There are 16 residues in the CDR3. The CDR3 nucleotides read TGTGCCAGCAGCCCGAAACAGGGAGGTTCGGCAGATACGCAGTATTTT. Translation gives CASSPKQGGSADTQYF.

There are many counts of this clonotype. The rearrangement links TRBV6-5 to TRBJ2-7; weak D call: TRBD1 (5 bases). CDR1 and CDR2 (germline): MNHEY, SVGAGI. V was shortened by 6 bases and J by 3 bases, with 12 bases between the two germline ends. This CDR3 comprises 13 residues. Here the CDR3 reads CASRAPQGYEQYF. DNA of the CDR3: TGTGCCAGCAGGGCCCCCCAGGGCTACGAGCAGTACTTC.

This clonotype was observed at least ten times. The CDR3 coding sequence is TGTGCCAGCAGGACCGGGACAGGGGACTCTGGGGCCAACGTCCTGACTTTC. Its translation is CASRTGTGDSGANVLTF. The chain recombines TRBV6-5 with TRBJ2-6; 10 bases match TRBD1. The V segment lost 6 bases and the J segment 0 bases; nucleotides outside the gene matches: 5. Germline CDR1 MNHEY, CDR2 SVGAGI. This CDR3 has 17 residues.

This clonotype was picked up many times. In DNA, the CDR3 is TGTGCCAGCAGTTTAACGCCCCAGGGCAGGGGGTTCACAGATACGCAGTATTTT. Translation: CASSLTPQGRGFTDTQYF. V usage is TRBV28 and J usage is TRBJ2-3; 7 nucleotides line up with TRBD1. Looked up from germline, CDR1 is MDHEN and CDR2 is SYDVKM. The CDR3 has 18 residues. V shed 2 bases, J shed 2 bases, and the junction held 13 bases outside the gene matches.

The V gene is TRBV18, the J gene TRBJ2-1; perhaps D is TRBD1 or TRBD2 (6 bases each). The germline V and J ends were trimmed by 4 bases and 7 bases, with 14 bases remaining between them. The CDR3 length is 14 residues. CDR1 is KGHSH and CDR2 is LQKENI in the germline V gene. CDR3 amino acids: CASSRSTGRNEQFF. CDR3 bases: TGTGCCAGCTCACGTAGTACAGGGAGGAATGAGCAGTTCTTC.

The sample holds one count of this clonotype. The V gene is TRBV29-1, the J gene TRBJ2-2; D perhaps matches TRBD1 (6 bases). The germline V gene has CDR1 SQVTM and CDR2 ANQGSEA. Trimming took 4 bases from V and 6 from J, leaving 12 bases between them. This CDR3 region has 13 residues. CDR3 sequence reads: CSVGYRAAGELFF. In nucleotides, the CDR3 is TGCAGCGTTGGATACAGGGCGGCCGGGGAGCTGTTTTTT.

As to this clonotype: A read error is possible here, since a much larger clone lies one base away. This chain connects TRBV5-1 to TRBJ2-3; 11 bases fit TRBD2. The CDR3 is 15 amino acids. Germline CDR1 reads SGHRS; CDR2 reads YFSETQ. The CDR3: CAGSLELAGADTQYF. The DNA for the CDR3 is TGCGCCGGCAGCTTGGAACTAGCGGGAGCAGATACGCAGTATTTT.

This sequence joins TRBV6-5 and TRBJ1-1; D ambiguous. The CDR3 contains 16 residues. Germline loops: CDR1 MNHEY, CDR2 SVGAGI. The CDR3 spells CSSRAGEAHMNTEAFF. The CDR3 bases are TGTTCCTCTCGGGCGGGAGAGGCCCACATGAACACTGAAGCTTTCTTT.

As to this clonotype: The junction shows a germline mismatch at one end, possibly a read error. The CDR3 nucleotides are TGTGCCAGCAGCTCACGCCCGGACATGGGGGCGTACTCTGGGAACACCATATATTTT. Residues: CASSSRPDMGAYSGNTIYF. The J gene is TRBJ1-3, the V gene TRBV11-2; possibly TRBD1 for D (6 bases). Germline V gene data show CDR1 as SGHAT and CDR2 as FQNNGV. The CDR3 totals 19 residues.

Details on this clonotype: At one end the junction does not follow the germline gene, possibly because of a read error. J is TRBJ2-1 and V is TRBV6-5; either TRBD1 or TRBD2 may supply D (5 bases each). The germline gives CDR1 MNHEY, CDR2 SVGAGI. CDR3 length equals 16 residues. In DNA form, the CDR3 reads TGTGCTTGCAGTCCGCCGGGACCAGCGGTCCACAATGGGCAGTTCTTC. Its translation: CACSPPGPAVHNGQFF.

This clonotype was detected a few times. J is TRBJ2-1 and V is TRBV28, with unresolved D. Germline lookup yields CDR1 MDHEN and CDR2 SYDVKM. This CDR3 contains 14 residues. The ends were cut back, 3 bases at V and 5 bases at J, with 11 bases in the middle. The CDR3 nucleotides are TGTGCCAGCAGTTTCTTCACGACCGACAATGAGCAGTTCTTC. Its protein product is CASSFFTTDNEQFF.

A remark on this clonotype: A junction end diverges from the germline sequence, so it may reflect a read error. The CDR3 is CASRSGTSTNEQFF. The CDR3 nucleotides read TGTGCCAGCAGATCCGGGACTAGCACGAATGAGCAGTTCTTT. This rearrangement joins TRBV6-2 or TRBV6-3 to TRBJ2-1; TRBD2 matches 9 bases. Germline CDR1 and CDR2: MNHEY and SVGEGT. The length of the CDR3 is 14 residues.

In the case of this clonotype: Since a much larger clone is just one base distant, this may be a read error. The chain couples TRBV5-1 to TRBJ2-3; a possible D gene is TRBD2 (6 bases). The CDR3 sequence is 13 residues long. Germline CDR1 SGHRS, CDR2 YFSETQ. V was clipped by 9 bases and J by 14 bases, with 25 bases between them. Written as DNA, the CDR3 is TGCGCCAACAGTCAACCGGGAGACCGCGATAGGTATTTT. Translation: CANSQPGDRDRYF.

This rearrangement joins TRBV30 to TRBJ1-3; a weak D match, TRBD1 (5 bases). The length of the CDR3 is 14 residues. The ends were cut back, 5 bases at V and 0 bases at J, with 11 bases in the middle. Germline values: CDR1 GTSNPN, CDR2 SVGIG (reference sequence). The CDR3, as DNA: TGTGCCTGGGGGGACGGTGGCTCTGGAAACACCATATATTTT. Protein sequence: CAWGDGGSGNTIYF.

A word on this clonotype: An end of the junction does not agree with germline; a read error may underlie this. The CDR3 bases are TGTGCCAGCAGCTTATCAGGGAAGGAGCAGCACTTC. Its translation is CASSLSGKEQHF. The gene calls are TRBV11-2 and TRBJ2-7; TRBD1 is a possible D gene (5 bases). The CDR3 extends over 12 amino acids. The germline V gene has CDR1 SGHAT and CDR2 FQNNGV.

This clonotype has a handful of counts. The CDR3 region has the DNA TGTGCCAGCAGAGAAAGCGGGGGGGCCAACGTCCTGACTTTC. It codes for CASRESGGANVLTF. The V gene is TRBV7-9, the J gene TRBJ2-6, with D possibly TRBD2 on 6 matching bases. Germline values: CDR1 SEHNR, CDR2 FQNEAQ (reference sequence). This CDR3 spans 14 amino acids. The V and J ends lost 6 bases and 4 bases respectively, with 10 bases between them.